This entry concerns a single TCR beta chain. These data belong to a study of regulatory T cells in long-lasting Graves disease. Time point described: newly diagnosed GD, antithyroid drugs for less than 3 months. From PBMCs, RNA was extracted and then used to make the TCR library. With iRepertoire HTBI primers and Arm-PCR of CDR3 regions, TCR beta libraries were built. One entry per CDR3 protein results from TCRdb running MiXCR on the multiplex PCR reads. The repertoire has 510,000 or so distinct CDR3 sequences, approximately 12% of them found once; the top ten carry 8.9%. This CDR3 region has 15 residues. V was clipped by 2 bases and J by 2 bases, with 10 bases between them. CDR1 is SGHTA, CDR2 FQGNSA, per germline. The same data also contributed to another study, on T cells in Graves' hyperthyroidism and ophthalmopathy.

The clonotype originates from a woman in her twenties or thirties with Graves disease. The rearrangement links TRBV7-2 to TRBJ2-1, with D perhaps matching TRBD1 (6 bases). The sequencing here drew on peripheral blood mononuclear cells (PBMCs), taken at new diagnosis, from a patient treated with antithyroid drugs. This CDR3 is CASSLQGTTYNEQFF. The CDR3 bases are TGTGCCAGCAGCTTACAGGGGACGACCTACAATGAGCAGTTCTTC.